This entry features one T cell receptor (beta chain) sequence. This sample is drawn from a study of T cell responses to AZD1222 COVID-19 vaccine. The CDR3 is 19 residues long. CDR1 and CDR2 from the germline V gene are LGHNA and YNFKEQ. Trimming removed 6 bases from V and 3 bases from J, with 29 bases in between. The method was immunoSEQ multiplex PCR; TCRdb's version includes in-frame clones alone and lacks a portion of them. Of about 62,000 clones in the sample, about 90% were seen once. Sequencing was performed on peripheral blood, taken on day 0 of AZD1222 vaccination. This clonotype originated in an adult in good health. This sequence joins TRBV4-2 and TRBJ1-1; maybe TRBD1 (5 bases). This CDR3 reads CASSIYGTPPKDSHTEAFF. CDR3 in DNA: TGTGCCAGCAGTATATACGGGACTCCGCCCAAGGACTCGCACACTGAAGCTTTCTTT.